What follows describes a single TCR beta chain. This specimen comes from a study of metastatic and nonmetastatic thyroid tumors. Study at large: It was across blood and tumor or nodule tissue from malignant and benign thyroid patients that repertoires were compared.

MiXCR re-clonotyped the PCR reads for TCRdb. The sample records around 22,000 clones, 22% being singletons. Before thyroid surgery, none of the patients had received any treatment. The origin of this receptor is a female donor with papillary thyroid cancer or a benign thyroid nodule (not recorded which). Some clones in this sample may be carry-over from other donors' samples. Material: blood.

CDR3 region: CASSSWTSVSSYEQYF. As DNA, the CDR3 is TGTGCCAGCAGCTCCTGGACTAGCGTAAGCTCCTACGAGCAGTACTTC. The V call is TRBV11-2, the J call TRBJ2-7, with TRBD2 matching over 9 bases. Germline CDR1 SGHAT, CDR2 FQNNGV. The CDR3 has 16 amino acids. The V segment lost 4 bases and the J segment 0 bases; nucleotides outside the gene matches: 7.